This T cell receptor (beta chain) appears in the sequencing data of a study of T cell responses to AZD1222 COVID-19 vaccine (dated by TCRdb to about 2021). Context from the whole study: Because spike-specific TCR depth and breadth did not differ between the two schedules, AZD1222 recipients who got a second dose at roughly 4 weeks were pooled with those who got a second dose at roughly 12 weeks. TCR sequencing was performed for 230 to 250 trial participants, of whom some 200 were given two doses of AZD1222 and around 26 were given two doses of MenACWY control vaccine. Trial participants were enrolled into age subgroups of 18-55, 56-69 and 70-plus years, which contained roughly 140, 27 and 60 TCR-sequenced participants, respectively.

The full study reports these points: In the small 56-69-year group, the increase in depth fell short of significance, most likely because of low power. Reportedly, close to half of the unique spike-specific TCRs recognized epitopes lying outside the regions that are mutated in the B.1.351 and B.1.1.7 variants. Spike-specific TCR breadth and depth rose significantly after two AZD1222 doses compared with day 0 and with MenACWY recipients. Conclusions about previously exposed vaccinees are limited, since just 5 or 6 AZD1222 recipients were seropositive for SARS-CoV-2 at baseline. Participants were mostly white British and included more females than males, and it was suggested by the authors that clonal diversity may have been underestimated. The vaccine-associated CD4 TCRs covered the entire spike protein, and the dominant responses fell in regions 160-218 and 743-854. Because no day 14 peak-response samples were available, the repertoires could be characterized only after the peak T cell response.

The junction carries 13 bases between V and J, which are trimmed by 2 bases and 4 bases respectively. The CDR3 goes from the cysteine to the phenylalanine over 15 residues. Kept here is only the CDR3 DNA, which spans 45 bases and is read in frame from base 1. As encoded in the germline V gene, CDR1 is SGHRS while CDR2 is YFSETQ. Taken with the paper, the label for time point translates to: baseline before first vaccination. Vaccinee samples were obtained from the UK trials COV001 and COV002, which included a single-blind randomized controlled phase 2/3 trial of AZD1222 (ChAdOx1 nCoV-19) in healthy adults. For TCRbeta chain sequencing, PBMC samples from trial participants were taken at day 0 and at day 28 after the second dose. The CDR3 regions of human TCRbeta chains were analyzed by immunosequencing. For the original study's pipeline: Repertoire TCRs were matched against a reference library of SARS-CoV-2-specific TCRs generated with the MIRA antigen-specificity platform. Breadth meant the fraction of unique TCRs that were SARS-CoV-2-associated, whereas depth meant the fraction of total T cells that were SARS-CoV-2-associated. Each spike-specific TCR was assigned to its reactive spike region and to a CD4 or CD8 class using the MIRA data. Log10-transformed breadth and depth values were compared by one-way ANOVA with Sidak's multiple comparisons tests. The clones in this table, taken by TCRdb from immuneACCESS, are in-frame only. Not every clone is retained; where verified, under half of the shortfall comes from an unresolved V gene, and the cause of the rest is unknown. The DNA was the basis for D and trimming; V, J and clone size are from that table. The sample table contains about 260,000 clones; only one count was recorded for 90% to 95% of them. Jointly, the top ten make up roughly 0.5% of the sample.

Turning to this clone: It has no known antigen specificity. No qualities accompany the bases; no much larger clone lies one base away.

The material sequenced was peripheral blood, taken on day 0 of AZD1222 vaccination. Here the chain combines TRBV5-1 and TRBJ2-1, with the D call perhaps TRBD1 or TRBD2, as 5 bases match in each case. This receptor was taken from an adult in good health. The DNA reads as follows: TGCGCCAGCAGCTTTAGGGAGTGGGGGTACAATGAGCAGTTCTTC. The translation is CASSFREWGYNEQFF.